This passage covers 16 T cell receptor beta chains from one sample sequenced in a study of T cells in localized non-small cell lung cancer. Sequencing was performed with immunoSEQ multiplex PCR; in TCRdb, only in-frame clones are kept and a portion is missing. Of approximately 1,600 clones in the sample, roughly 27% were seen once. The source material was normal lung tissue next to the tumor, sampled before any cancer treatment. These TCRs come from a male donor older than 55 with stage II lung adenocarcinoma.

By sample share, this clone is medium-sized. V and J are TRBV6-8 and TRBJ2-2; 7 bases are a match to TRBD2. The CDR3 covers 15 residues. Germline CDR1 MNHGY, CDR2 SAAAGT. Trimming removed 10 bases from V and 0 bases from J; junction bases left unmatched: 8. The CDR3 coding sequence is TGTGCCATCACCACGGGGGGTACGAACACCGGGGAGCTGTTTTTT. This translates into CAITTGGTNTGELFF.

In this sample, this clone turned up a few times. The J gene is TRBJ2-6, the V gene TRBV9; tentative D call: TRBD2 (6 bases). V was cut by 5 bases and J by 0 bases, with 18 bases left in between. CDR1 is SGDLS and CDR2 is YYNGEE in the germline V gene. The CDR3 consists of 18 residues. The CDR3: CASRQSGVDISGANVLTF. The CDR3, as DNA: TGTGCCAGCAGACAATCGGGAGTTGATATCTCTGGGGCCAACGTCCTGACTTTC.

This clone turned up a few times. The gene calls are TRBV5-1 and TRBJ1-1, with 7 bases that match TRBD1. There are 15 residues in the CDR3. Germline CDR1 and CDR2: SGHRS and YFSETQ. V lost 4 bases to trimming and J lost 2 bases; unmatched junction nucleotides: 8. CDR3 protein: CASSPGGGANTEAFF. CDR3 bases: TGCGCCAGCAGCCCAGGGGGGGGCGCAAACACTGAAGCTTTCTTT.

The chain joins TRBV5-1 to TRBJ2-7; D is possibly TRBD1 or TRBD2 (5 bases each). Germline CDR1 reads SGHRS; CDR2 reads YFSETQ. Trimming stripped 7 bases from V and 7 bases from J, with 21 bases between. The CDR3 consists of 14 residues. As DNA, the CDR3 is TGCGCCAGCTATCGGGACGGATCCTCGGGGGAGCAGTACTTC. Protein sequence: CASYRDGSSGEQYF.

This rearrangement joins TRBV12-5 to TRBJ1-3; D is undetermined. This CDR3 has 13 amino acids. Trimming stripped 1 base from V and 4 bases from J, with 5 bases between. Germline CDR1 reads LGHNT; CDR2 reads FRNRAP. In nucleotides, the CDR3 is TGTGCTAGTGGTTTGGGGTCCGGAAACACCATATATTTT. Protein product: CASGLGSGNTIYF.

In its sample, this clone is medium-sized (0.01 to 0.1%). The chain recombines TRBV6-8 with TRBJ1-1; 8 bases line up with TRBD1. J gave up 3 bases and V 5 bases, and 11 bases lay outside the gene matches. This CDR3 is 16 amino acids long. Germline CDR1 and CDR2: MNHGY and SAAAGT. CDR3 sequence reads: CASSRQGRGVDTEAFF. The CDR3 DNA follows: TGTGCCAGCAGTCGACAGGGGAGGGGAGTGGACACTGAAGCTTTCTTT.

The chain combines TRBV9 with TRBJ1-1; a possible D gene is TRBD1 (6 bases). Trimming stripped 4 bases from V and 3 bases from J, with 19 bases between. Looked up from germline, CDR1 is SGDLS and CDR2 is YYNGEE. The CDR3 runs to 16 residues. CDR3 DNA sequence: TGTGCCAGCAGCCCCGCAGGAGTCCGACAGGACACTGAAGCTTTCTTT. Translating it yields CASSPAGVRQDTEAFF.

The chain links TRBV30 to TRBJ2-5; the D gene could be TRBD1 or TRBD2 (5 bases each). This CDR3 comprises 12 residues. The V gene's germline CDR1 is GTSNPN and CDR2 SVGIG (reference sequence). V lost 0 bases and J 10 bases, leaving 12 bases between the germline ends. CDR3 sequence reads: CAWSVRGVGQYF. In nucleotides, the CDR3 is TGTGCCTGGAGTGTAAGGGGAGTCGGCCAGTACTTC.

This clone is labeled medium-sized. DNA of the CDR3: TGTGCCAGCAGCTCCTCAGGGGGCTTAAATGGCTACACCTTC. It encodes CASSSSGGLNGYTF. The rearrangement links TRBV11-3 to TRBJ1-2; 8 bases map to TRBD1. In germline, CDR1 is SGHNT, CDR2 YENEEA. The CDR3 is 14 residues long. V shed 4 bases and J 6 bases; nucleotides not matched to a gene: 7.

This chain uses TRBV18 with TRBJ2-7, with D hard to call. The CDR3 covers 12 residues. Germline assignment: CDR1 KGHSH and CDR2 LQKENI. Trimming left V 5 bases short and J 7 bases short, with 12 bases between. The CDR3 here is CASSSAEVEQYF. In DNA form, the CDR3 reads TGTGCCAGCTCATCCGCAGAGGTAGAGCAGTACTTC.

This sequence joins TRBV6-7 and TRBJ1-2, with TRBD1 identical over 9 bases. TRBV6-7 is an ORF; its function is uncertain. The CDR3 sequence is 15 residues long. With 5 bases clipped from V and 4 bases from J, the junction kept 8 bases outside the gene matches. CDR3 protein: CASSAPGTGTYGYTF. The CDR3 DNA is TGTGCCAGCAGTGCCCCCGGGACAGGGACCTATGGCTACACCTTC.

V usage is TRBV6-8 and J usage is TRBJ2-5; TRBD1 matches 7 bases. J gave up 2 bases and V 5 bases, and 11 bases lay outside the gene matches. The CDR3 totals 16 residues. Germline loops: CDR1 MNHGY, CDR2 SAAAGT. The CDR3 loop reads CASSLYRDSLQETQYF. The DNA of the CDR3 is TGTGCCAGCAGTCTTTACAGGGACAGCCTTCAAGAGACCCAGTACTTC.

This chain connects TRBV11-3 to TRBJ2-3, with a possible D match to TRBD1 (5 bases). Germline CDR1 is SGHNT and CDR2 is YENEEA. The CDR3 runs to 14 residues. V lost 5 bases and J 5 bases, leaving 14 bases between the germline ends. CDR3 residues: CASSPPGREDTQYF. CDR3 in DNA: TGTGCCAGCAGCCCCCCGGGCAGGGAAGATACGCAGTATTTT.

By share, this clone ranks as medium-sized. V is TRBV11-3 and J is TRBJ1-4, with D unresolved. The germline CDR1 and CDR2 sequences are SGHNT and YENEEA. Trimming took off 4 bases at V and 7 bases at J, with 16 bases between the two ends. The CDR3 loop spans 15 amino acids. The CDR3 protein is CASSSMGSPFEKLFF. The CDR3 nucleotides read TGTGCCAGCAGCTCCATGGGGAGCCCATTTGAAAAACTGTTTTTT.

V gene TRBV10-3 combines with J gene TRBJ2-2, with D possibly being TRBD2 (6 bases). This CDR3 region has 15 residues. V was shortened by 2 bases and J by 0 bases, with 7 bases between the two germline ends. The germline CDR1 and CDR2 sequences are ENHRY and SYGVKD. This CDR3 reads CAISERGTNTGELFF. As DNA, the CDR3 is TGTGCCATCAGTGAGCGGGGGACGAACACCGGGGAGCTGTTTTTT.

This clone was seen a handful of times. The chain carries TRBV9 and TRBJ1-3; D is uncertain. V lost 4 bases to trimming and J lost 1 base, with 15 bases between them. The CDR3 has 16 amino acids. Germline V lookup: CDR1 SGDLS, CDR2 YYNGEE. CDR3 DNA sequence: TGTGCCAGCAGCTTGGGCGGGCAAGGATCTGGAAACACCATATATTTT. This codes for CASSLGGQGSGNTIYF.